These T cell receptor beta chains were read from a single sample in a study of T-cell reconstitution after alpha-beta-depleted transplantation in children. TCRdb called the PCR reads again in MiXCR, with one record for every CDR3 protein. The data show fewer than 550,000 distinct CDR3 sequences, 10% to 12% seen once. This specimen consisted of PBMCs, mostly from graft donor cells, obtained 180 days after TCRalphabeta/CD19-depleted stem cell transplant. These receptors were obtained from a female patient aged 2 to 10 who had a stem cell transplant for aplastic anemia, so the T cells may come from the graft donor. CDR3s include the opening cysteine and the closing phenylalanine or tryptophan. The D gene is left open where the match is weak. Clone size, where shown, is once, few, many, or a class for clones that have expanded.

d_call j_call v_call clone_size cdr3_nt cdr3_aa
NA TRBJ2-3 TRBV6-5 NA TGTGCCAGCAGTTACTCAGAGGGATATACGCAGTATTTT CASSYSEGYTQYF
NA TRBJ1-2 TRBV25-1 few TGTGCCAGCACCCCGACAGCTAACTATGGCTACACCTTC CASTPTANYGYTF
TRBD1 TRBJ2-2 TRBV24-1 NA TGTGCCACCAGTGATTGGGGGCAGGGGGAATATTCCGGGGAGCTGTTTTTT CATSDWGQGEYSGELFF
TRBD2 TRBJ2-1 TRBV5-8 NA TGTGCCAGCAGCTTAATACCTCGGGGACTATCGACCGATGAGCAGTTCTTC CASSLIPRGLSTDEQFF
NA TRBJ2-2 TRBV5-6 many TGTGCCAGCAGCTTGGAGGGGTGGGGCACCGGGGAGCTGTTTTTT CASSLEGWGTGELFF
TRBD2 TRBJ2-3 TRBV7-2 many TGTGCCAGCAGCTTTAATGGCGGGGGGTGCTATTTT CASSFNGGGCYF
NA TRBJ2-3 TRBV14 NA TGTGCCAGCAGCCCCCGGGGAAGAAAGAGCACAGATACGCAGTATTTT CASSPRGRKSTDTQYF
NA TRBJ2-2 TRBV20-1 NA TGCAGTGTTCGAGGAGTTCGCCACACCGGGGAGCTGTTTTTT CSVRGVRHTGELFF
NA TRBJ1-6 TRBV27 NA TGTGCCAGCAGCCGCGAGGAGACGGACCCCTTGCCCTCTCTCCACTTT CASSREETDPLPSLHF
NA TRBJ1-2 TRBV28 NA TGTGCCAGCAGTTCCTGGGGTCCAGCCCTCTATGGCTACACCTTC CASSSWGPALYGYTF
NA TRBJ2-2 TRBV13 NA TGTGCCAGCAGCCCAACAGCCCGGACCGGGGAGCTGTTTTTT CASSPTARTGELFF
TRBD2 TRBJ2-1 TRBV6-2/TRBV6-3 NA TGTGCCAGCAGTTCTTCCAGCGGGAGTCCCTACAATGAGCAGTTCTTC CASSSSSGSPYNEQFF
NA TRBJ2-6 TRBV29-1 many TGCAGCGTTGAAGAAGGGCCTGGGGCCAACGTCCTGACTTTC CSVEEGPGANVLTF
TRBD1 TRBJ1-6 TRBV6-1 NA TGTGCCAGCCGACCGACAGGGGGCAATTCACCCCTCCACTTT CASRPTGGNSPLHF
NA TRBJ2-4 TRBV10-3 NA TGTGCCATCAGTGAGTTTGCGGGTTCGGAAAACATTCAGTACTTC CAISEFAGSENIQYF
TRBD2 TRBJ2-7 TRBV12-3/TRBV12-4 NA TGTGCCAGCAGCCCCGGGACTAGCGGGAGGCTCCGCTTATACGAGCAGTACTTC CASSPGTSGRLRLYEQYF
NA TRBJ1-1 TRBV7-2 few TGTGCCAGCAGTGGTCAAGGGTTGGCTTTCTTT CASSGQGLAFF
TRBD1 TRBJ2-7 TRBV20-1 few TGCAGTGCGGCGGGTCAGGGGGCATTCAACGAGCAGTACTTC CSAAGQGAFNEQYF
NA TRBJ2-5 TRBV5-4 NA TGTGCCAGCAGCTTGGAAGGCTATTCGGAGACCCAGTACTTC CASSLEGYSETQYF
TRBD1 TRBJ1-5 TRBV29-1 few TGCAGCGTTTCGAACAGGGGGGATAATCAGCCCCAGCATTTT CSVSNRGDNQPQHF
TRBD1 TRBJ1-5 TRBV28 few TGTGCCAGCAGTTCCGGGACAGGGGGCTGGCAGCCCCAGCATTTT CASSSGTGGWQPQHF
TRBD1 TRBJ2-1 TRBV24-1 many TGTGCCACCAGTGAGGCCGGGACAGGGAATAATGAGCAGTTCTTC CATSEAGTGNNEQFF
NA TRBJ2-5 TRBV5-1 few TGCGCCAGCAGCTTGGTCCACCGAGACGGTGAGACCCAGTACTTC CASSLVHRDGETQYF
TRBD2 TRBJ2-2 TRBV5-8 many TGTGCCAGCAGCTTGGCCGGGACTAGTCCTATCGGGGAGCTGTTTTTT CASSLAGTSPIGELFF
NA TRBJ1-2 TRBV12-3/TRBV12-4 once TGTGCCAGCACCGCATACAGGGAGAATGGCTACACCTTC CASTAYRENGYTF
TRBD2 TRBJ2-7 TRBV27 few TGTGCCAGCAACCTAGCGGGAGCGGACGAGCAGTACTTC CASNLAGADEQYF